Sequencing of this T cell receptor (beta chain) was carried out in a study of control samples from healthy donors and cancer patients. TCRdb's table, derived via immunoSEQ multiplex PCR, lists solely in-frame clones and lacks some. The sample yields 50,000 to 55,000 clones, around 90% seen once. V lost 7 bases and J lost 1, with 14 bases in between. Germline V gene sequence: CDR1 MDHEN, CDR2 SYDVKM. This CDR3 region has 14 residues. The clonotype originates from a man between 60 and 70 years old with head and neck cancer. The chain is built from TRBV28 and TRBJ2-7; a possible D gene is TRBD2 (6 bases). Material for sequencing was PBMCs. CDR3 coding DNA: TGTGCCAGCATTGGGTGGGGGGATTCCTACGAGCAGTACTTC. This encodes CASIGWGDSYEQYF.